This TCR beta chain was captured by sequencing in a study of Ad26.COV2.S vaccination and SARS-CoV-2 variants. CDR1 and CDR2 (germline): SGHTA, FQGNSA. V dropped 5 bases and J dropped 6; count of bases not matched to a gene: 1. This CDR3 comprises 12 residues. With regard to this clone: What it recognizes is unknown.

Treatment specified: about 20 received Ad26.COV2.S at low or high dose, single or two shots; about 5 received placebo; per-sample allocation not given. The investigators took samples on day 63 after the first vaccine or placebo injection. General study points: Using TCR breadth and depth analyses may have led to underestimated total T cell responses.

Some clones are missing from TCRdb's copy, which holds only in-frame ones; the method was immunoSEQ multiplex PCR. The sample has hundreds of thousands of clones; more than 80% are singletons. This TCR came from a person aged 18 to 59 who received the Ad26.COV2.S COVID-19 vaccine or a placebo. The starting material was peripheral blood, obtained in a trial of Ad26.COV2.S vaccine versus placebo. This chain links TRBV7-2 with TRBJ2-3; 8 bases match TRBD2. The chain's CDR3 is CASSPSGDTQYF. The CDR3 DNA follows: TGTGCCAGCAGCCCTAGCGGGGATACGCAGTATTTT.